The 31 T cell receptor beta chains below all came from one sample that was sequenced in a study of cytomegalovirus exposure and HLA in healthy donors. 13 Jbeta primers and 60 Vbeta primers were used for the PCR. This table comes from immunoSEQ multiplex PCR, and its TCRdb copy is limited to in-frame clones, with some not included. The table has roughly 140,000 clones, 75% seen once. The sequenced material came from PBMCs. The receptors here all came from a man between 18 and 29 years old in good health and CMV-seronegative.

This clone was detected only once. The chain couples TRBV19 to TRBJ2-3; 9 bases align to TRBD1. Germline CDR1 and CDR2: LNHDA and SQIVND (reference sequence). This CDR3 is built from 16 residues. The V segment lost 5 bases and the J segment 2 bases; nucleotides outside the gene matches: 8. The DNA for the CDR3 is TGTGCCAGTAGTCCTATACAGGGGGCCTTCACAGATACGCAGTATTTT. Translated: CASSPIQGAFTDTQYF.

DNA for the CDR3: TGTGCCAGCTCACAAGGACTAGCGGGGAGCACAGATACGCAGTATTTT. Protein: CASSQGLAGSTDTQYF. This chain joins TRBV18 and TRBJ2-3; 12 bases line up with TRBD2. Germline V gives CDR1 KGHSH, CDR2 LQKENI. The CDR3 runs 16 residues. V trimming: 4 bases; J trimming: 0 bases; junction bases outside the gene matches: 2.

The chain combines TRBV6-6 with TRBJ1-2; TRBD1 might be the D (5 bases). The CDR3 runs to 16 residues. V lost 5 bases, J lost 1 base, and 17 bases lay in between. The V gene's germline CDR1 is MNHNY and CDR2 SVGAGI (reference sequence). Written as DNA, the CDR3 is TGTGCCAGCAGTCCCGATCCCGGACACATTAACTATGGCTACACCTTC. Translating gives CASSPDPGHINYGYTF.

This chain connects TRBV2 to TRBJ2-7, with D tentatively TRBD2 (6 bases). The CDR3 is 14 amino acids. Germline-derived CDR1 and CDR2 are SNHLY and FYNNEI. V was pared by 4 bases and J by 3 bases, with 13 bases between. CDR3 nucleotides: TGTGCCAGCAGTGGAGGGGCGGGGCGCTACGAGCAGTACTTC. Protein: CASSGGAGRYEQYF.

The chain carries TRBV7-9 and TRBJ2-1, with D possibly being TRBD1 (7 bases). V was trimmed by 6 bases and J by 5 bases, leaving 23 bases between them. This CDR3 comprises 17 residues. Germline V gives CDR1 SEHNR, CDR2 FQNEAQ (reference sequence). In nucleotides, the CDR3 is TGTGCCAGCAGATCCGAGGAGGGCAGGGGGAATGACAATGAGCAGTTCTTC. Encoded protein: CASRSEEGRGNDNEQFF.

V gene TRBV6-6 combines with J gene TRBJ2-7; TRBD1 might be the D (5 bases). This CDR3 is 14 amino acids long. Trimming took off 6 bases at V and 7 bases at J, with 19 bases between the two ends. The germline V gene encodes CDR1 MNHNY and CDR2 SVGAGI (reference sequence). The CDR3 coding sequence is TGTGCCAGCAGGCCTTCTGGGGCCCAGATTGAGCAGTACTTC. It specifies CASRPSGAQIEQYF.

V usage is TRBV28 and J usage is TRBJ2-2; TRBD2 is a possible D gene (6 bases). The germline V gene has CDR1 MDHEN and CDR2 SYDVKM. V lost 0 bases and J 7 bases, leaving 12 bases between the germline ends. CDR3 length equals 15 residues. This chain's CDR3 is CASSLWGRRSGELFF. CDR3 nucleotide sequence: TGTGCCAGCAGTTTATGGGGGAGGCGGAGCGGGGAGCTGTTTTTT.

For this clone: The junction departs from the called germline gene at one end, perhaps through a read error. This chain connects TRBV4-1 to TRBJ1-5, with TRBD1 as a possible D gene (5 bases). The CDR3 is made up of 14 amino acids. Looked up from germline, CDR1 is MGHRA and CDR2 is YSYEKL. CDR3 DNA sequence: TGCGCCAGCAGCCAAGAGCGGGGGAGCCAGCTCCAGCATTTT. Amino acid sequence: CASSQERGSQLQHF.

The table lists this clone with a few counts. The chain joins TRBV4-3 to TRBJ2-1; 8 bases are a match to TRBD2. The length of the CDR3 is 16 residues. The ends lost 0 bases at V and 0 bases at J; junction bases unmatched: 1. Germline lookup yields CDR1 LGHNA and CDR2 YSLEER. The CDR3 DNA sequence: TGCGCCAGCAGCCAAGAACTAGCGGCCTCCTACAATGAGCAGTTCTTC. This sequence encodes CASSQELAASYNEQFF.

The sample holds a few counts of this clone. This sequence joins TRBV5-4 and TRBJ2-7; a weak D match, TRBD2 (6 bases). Trimming shortened V by 1 base and J by 0 bases, and 11 bases separated the two germline ends. The CDR3 is 15 residues long. The germline gives CDR1 SGHNT, CDR2 YYREEE (reference sequence). CDR3 nucleotides: TGTGCCAGCAGCTTGCGGGGACTTAGCTCCTACGAGCAGTACTTC. Its protein is CASSLRGLSSYEQYF.

This clone was recorded only once. The chain joins TRBV15 to TRBJ2-3, with 8 bases lining up with TRBD1. The CDR3 has 15 residues. Trimming at V came to 1 base and at J to 4 bases, leaving 4 bases not matched to a gene. The germline CDR1 and CDR2 sequences are LNHNV and YYDKDF (reference sequence). CDR3 coding DNA: TGTGCCACCAGCAGAGGACAGGGGATCCCAGATACGCAGTATTTT. Protein sequence: CATSRGQGIPDTQYF.

This sequence joins TRBV10-3 and TRBJ2-2, with D perhaps TRBD1 (6 bases). The CDR3 totals 15 residues. Germline CDR1 reads ENHRY; CDR2 reads SYGVKD. V lost 10 bases and J 2 bases, leaving 17 bases between the germline ends. Written as DNA, the CDR3 is TGTGCCACCTCCGGACAGTCACCTAACACCGGGGAGCTGTTTTTT. This codes for CATSGQSPNTGELFF.

J is TRBJ2-7 and V is TRBV29-1, with D possibly being TRBD2 (7 bases). The V end was cut by 4 bases, the J end by 5 bases, with 15 bases between. The CDR3 has 13 amino acids. From germline, CDR1 is SQVTM and CDR2 ANQGSEA. The CDR3 loop reads CSVVGGQTDEQYF. CDR3 sequence (DNA): TGCAGCGTTGTGGGGGGGCAGACCGACGAGCAGTACTTC.

The chain combines TRBV4-2 with TRBJ2-7; D possibly corresponds to TRBD2 (6 bases). Germline lookup yields CDR1 LGHNA and CDR2 YNFKEQ. Trimming pared 1 base from V and 3 bases from J, leaving 19 bases between. The CDR3 totals 17 residues. In DNA, the CDR3 is TGTGCCAGCAGCCAAGGGGTCGGCGGGGCCAAGTACTACGAGCAGTACTTC. Translated: CASSQGVGGAKYYEQYF.

A few counts support this clone. The chain is built from TRBV5-1 and TRBJ2-1; weak D call: TRBD2 (5 bases). Germline V CDR1 and CDR2: SGHRS, YFSETQ. The germline V and J ends were trimmed by 0 bases and 7 bases, with 11 bases remaining between them. This CDR3 spans 14 amino acids. The CDR3 DNA is TGCGCCAGCAGCTTGGGGGCCCCGGGAAATGAGCAGTTCTTC. The encoded protein is CASSLGAPGNEQFF. The whole variable domain, filled in from reference TRBV5-1 and TRBJ2-1, reads KAGVTQTPRYLIKTRGQQVTLSCSPISGHRSVSWYQQTPGQGLQFLFEYFSETQRNKGNFPGRFSGRQFSNSRSEMNVSTLELGDSALYLCASSLGAPGNEQFFGPGTRLTVL.

This clone has only one observation. The genes are TRBV30 and TRBJ1-4, with 7 bases fitting TRBD1. CDR3 length: 14 amino acids. The V gene's germline CDR1 is GTSNPN and CDR2 SVGIG (reference sequence). V dropped 1 base and J dropped 8; count of bases not matched to a gene: 7. CDR3 residues: CAWSGGGAWEKLFF. The CDR3 nucleotides read TGTGCCTGGAGTGGAGGGGGCGCTTGGGAAAAACTGTTTTTT.

The rearrangement links TRBV4-3 to TRBJ2-7, with D unresolved. CDR3 length: 17 residues. V dropped 0 bases and J dropped 2 bases, with 17 bases sitting between them. The V gene's germline CDR1 is LGHNA and CDR2 YSLEER. The CDR3 coding sequence is TGCGCCAGCAGCCAAGATCTCGGTTCACGGTACGCCTACGAGCAGTACTTC. This encodes CASSQDLGSRYAYEQYF.

This clone was counted a single time. The rearrangement links TRBV2 to TRBJ1-5; D not certain. Germline assignment: CDR1 SNHLY and CDR2 FYNNEI. With 6 bases removed from V and 6 bases from J, the gap between germline ends came to 6 bases. CDR3 length: 11 amino acids. The CDR3 reads CASSRSQPQHF. The CDR3 coding sequence is TGTGCCAGCAGCCGGAGTCAGCCCCAGCATTTT.

The rearrangement joins TRBV7-9 to TRBJ2-2, with 7 bases lining up with TRBD2. Germline V gives CDR1 SEHNR, CDR2 FQNEAQ (reference sequence). The V and J ends lost 1 base and 6 bases, in that order; junction bases with no gene match: 2. The CDR3 is made up of 14 amino acids. CDR3 bases: TGTGCCAGCAGCTTAGAACTAGCGTCCGGGGAGCTGTTTTTT. This gives the protein CASSLELASGELFF.

The gene calls are TRBV5-1 and TRBJ1-1; D is uncertain. This CDR3 is built from 13 residues. Trimming shortened V by 2 bases and J by 3 bases, and 8 bases separated the two germline ends. Germline CDR1 is SGHRS and CDR2 is YFSETQ. The CDR3, as DNA: TGCGCCAGCAGCTTCTACTTTGACACTGAAGCTTTCTTT. Its protein is CASSFYFDTEAFF.

V is TRBV7-9 and J is TRBJ1-5; 10 bases are a match to TRBD1. Losses at the gene ends were 4 bases for V and 5 bases for J; bases not matched to a gene: 5. Germline V gives CDR1 SEHNR, CDR2 FQNEAQ (reference sequence). There are 15 residues in the CDR3. CDR3 nucleotide sequence: TGTGCCAGCAGCTCGACCGGACAGGGGGATCAGCCCCAGCATTTT. It translates to CASSSTGQGDQPQHF.

The chain joins TRBV7-9 to TRBJ2-3; TRBD2 matches at 9 bases. Germline V lookup: CDR1 SEHNR, CDR2 FQNEAQ (reference sequence). This CDR3 has 15 amino acids. V was pared by 5 bases and J by 8 bases, with 11 bases of the junction left unmatched. The CDR3 DNA reads TGTGCCAGCAGCCTGGGACTAGCCCTTTCTGGTACGCAGTATTTT. Translating gives CASSLGLALSGTQYF.

This clone was seen just once. The rearrangement joins TRBV7-2 to TRBJ2-1; D possibly corresponds to TRBD2 (5 bases). Germline-derived CDR1 and CDR2 are SGHTA and FQGNSA. V was shortened by 4 bases and J by 9 bases, with 13 bases between the two germline ends. The CDR3 has 13 amino acids. CDR3 sequence reads: CASSSTSIPEQFF. CDR3 nucleotides: TGTGCCAGCAGCTCCACTAGTATTCCTGAGCAGTTCTTC.

This chain connects TRBV6-6 to TRBJ2-5, with TRBD1 matching over 10 bases. Losses at the gene ends were 6 bases for V and 5 bases for J; bases not matched to a gene: 6. CDR1 and CDR2 from the germline V gene are MNHNY and SVGAGI (reference sequence). The CDR3 sequence is 14 residues long. The CDR3 here is CASSDRGLGETQYF. The CDR3 nucleotides are TGTGCCAGCAGCGACAGGGGGCTAGGGGAGACCCAGTACTTC.

The gene calls are TRBV25-1 and TRBJ2-1, with a tentative D call TRBD1 (7 bases). The ends were cut back, 4 bases at V and 2 bases at J, with 18 bases in the middle. Germline lookup yields CDR1 MGHDK and CDR2 SYGVNS. This CDR3 is built from 17 residues. The CDR3 sequence: CASSASEGARAYNEQFF. CDR3 DNA sequence: TGTGCCAGCAGTGCCTCGGAGGGGGCACGGGCCTACAATGAGCAGTTCTTC.

The chain recombines TRBV19 with TRBJ1-1; 8 nucleotides line up with TRBD1. The trim removed 7 bases at V and 4 bases at J, leaving 11 bases unmatched. The CDR3 consists of 15 residues. Germline loops: CDR1 LNHDA, CDR2 SQIVND (reference sequence). The CDR3 protein is CASMRTTGGGTEAFF. Written as DNA, the CDR3 is TGTGCCAGTATGCGTACAACAGGGGGAGGCACTGAAGCTTTCTTT.

Comments on this clone: At one end, the junction sequence differs from germline, possibly due to a read error. V usage is TRBV7-9 and J usage is TRBJ2-5; 7 nucleotides agree with TRBD1. The CDR3 is 12 amino acids. In germline, CDR1 is SEHNR, CDR2 FQNEAQ (reference sequence). Here the CDR3 reads CSSSTGVETQYF. The CDR3 DNA is TGTTCCAGCAGCACAGGGGTGGAGACCCAGTACTTC.

This clone was recorded only once. The chain is built from TRBV6-6 and TRBJ2-7; 7 bases match TRBD2. V shed 3 bases and J 5 bases; nucleotides not matched to a gene: 10. CDR3 length equals 15 residues. Germline assignment: CDR1 MNHNY and CDR2 SVGAGI (reference sequence). DNA for the CDR3: TGTGCCAGCAGTTATTCCGGACTAGTTCGTAACGAGCAGTACTTC. It translates to CASSYSGLVRNEQYF.

The chain combines TRBV14 with TRBJ1-3, with unresolved D. The V end lost 2 bases, the J end lost 0 bases, and 11 bases lay between the germline ends. This CDR3 spans 16 amino acids. CDR1 is SGHDN, CDR2 FVKESK, per germline. In nucleotides, the CDR3 is TGTGCCAGCAGCCAACAACAACCATCCTCTGGAAACACCATATATTTT. This translates into CASSQQQPSSGNTIYF.

The chain uses TRBV14 and TRBJ2-5, with D possibly matching TRBD2 (6 bases). Germline V gives CDR1 SGHDN, CDR2 FVKESK. Trimming pared 1 base from V and 5 bases from J, leaving 11 bases between. There are 14 residues in the CDR3. The CDR3 protein is CASSQVSGRETQYF. The CDR3 nucleotides read TGTGCCAGCAGCCAAGTTTCAGGGAGGGAGACCCAGTACTTC. Drawing the rest from reference TRBV14 and TRBJ2-5, the complete variable domain is EAGVTQFPSHSVIEKGQTVTLRCDPISGHDNLYWYRRVMGKEIKFLLHFVKESKQDESGMPNNRFLAERTGGTYSTLKVQPAELEDSGVYFCASSQVSGRETQYFGPGTRLLVL.

On this clone: The junction departs from germline at one end; a sequencing error may be responsible. The chain has TRBV6-1 and TRBJ1-4; 7 nucleotides align to TRBD1. Per germline, CDR1 MNHNS and CDR2 SASEGT. The CDR3 contains 13 residues. CDR3 sequence reads: CASSEGGRDRQAF. CDR3 bases: TGTGCCAGCAGTGAAGGGGGCAGGGACAGACAGGCATTT.